Listed below are T cell receptor beta chains from one sample, sequenced in a study of early T cells in non-severe SARS-CoV-2 infection. TCRdb analysed the 5' RACE reads with MiXCR anew, one entry per CDR3 protein. The table lists under 70,000 distinct CDR3 sequences, about 9.9% of them singletons. Sequenced input: whole blood. These receptors originate from an adult who was a healthcare worker with PCR-confirmed SARS-CoV-2 infection or an uninfected control (not recorded which). CDR3s include the opening cysteine and the closing phenylalanine or tryptophan. D genes are given only for firm matches. Rows may omit the clone size; those that give it use once, few, many or a size class.

V	D	size	J	DNA	CDR3
TRBV2	-	few	TRBJ2-7	TGTGCCAGCAGCACCTCTCCCAATTTCTACGAGCAGTACTTC	CASSTSPNFYEQYF
TRBV11-3	TRBD2	many	TRBJ2-1	TGTGCCAGCAGCCCGATAGCGGGAGCTGAAGGGAATGAGCAGTTCTTC	CASSPIAGAEGNEQFF
TRBV5-1	-	once	TRBJ2-2	TGCGCCAGCAGGGGGAGGACAGGCGACACCGGGGAGCTGTTTTTT	CASRGRTGDTGELFF
TRBV14	-	many	TRBJ2-7	TGTGCCAGCAGCCTCCGGGACTTGGACTACGAGCAGTACTTC	CASSLRDLDYEQYF
TRBV29-1	-	-	TRBJ2-5	TGCAGCGTTGAAATTGTGGAGACCCAGTACTTC	CSVEIVETQYF
TRBV11-3	TRBD2	many	TRBJ2-5	TGTGCCAGCAGCCGCCGAGGGACTAGCGGCCTAGAGACCCAGTACTTC	CASSRRGTSGLETQYF
TRBV11-2	TRBD1	-	TRBJ1-6	TGTGCCAGCAGCTTAGTGCCGACAGGGTCCCTCCACTTT	CASSLVPTGSLHF
TRBV11-2	-	many	TRBJ2-3	TGTGCCAGCAGCCCGTTTGGGGGTAGCGGCACAGATACGCAGTATTTT	CASSPFGGSGTDTQYF
TRBV7-6	TRBD1	-	TRBJ2-7	TGTGCCAGCAGCTTAGAAGGGACAGGGTCCTACGAGCAGTACTTC	CASSLEGTGSYEQYF
TRBV7-8	-	-	TRBJ2-5	TGTGCCAGCAGCTTAGCGCCTAAGCGAGAGACCCAGTACTTC	CASSLAPKRETQYF
TRBV6-5	-	many	TRBJ2-4	TGTGCCAGCAGTTACAAGGCCTCGCCAACCACAGCCAAAAACATTCAGTACTTC	CASSYKASPTTAKNIQYF
TRBV7-8	-	many	TRBJ1-4	TGTGCCAGCAGCTTGGAGGCCAGAGGGCTGGGTAATGAAAAACTGTTTTTT	CASSLEARGLGNEKLFF
TRBV7-8	-	few	TRBJ1-3	TGTGCCAGCAGCTTCTCAGGGGCTGGAAACACCATATATTTT	CASSFSGAGNTIYF
TRBV5-1	-	-	TRBJ2-1	TGCGCCAGCAGCTTGCGCGGGGATCGGAATGAGCAGTTCTTC	CASSLRGDRNEQFF
TRBV29-1	-	many	TRBJ1-2	TGCAGCGTTGTGTCCGAGACAGCCTATGGCTACACCTTC	CSVVSETAYGYTF
TRBV29-1	TRBD2	many	TRBJ2-3	TGCAGCGTTGCCCGAGGTAGGGTAGCGGGGAGCACAGATACGCAGTATTTT	CSVARGRVAGSTDTQYF
TRBV10-3	TRBD2	many	TRBJ2-1	TGTGCCATCGGGGGGGCTAGCGGGAGCGGGGACAATGAGCAGTTCTTC	CAIGGASGSGDNEQFF
TRBV4-1	-	many	TRBJ2-3	TGCGCCAGCAGCCAAGAAGAACGCGACACAGATACGCAGTATTTT	CASSQEERDTDTQYF
TRBV29-1	TRBD2	few	TRBJ2-3	TGCAGCGTCCCAAGACTAGCGGGAGGCACAGATACGCAGTATTTT	CSVPRLAGGTDTQYF
TRBV29-1	-	many	TRBJ1-1	TGCAGCGTTTACGAGCAGGCACAGACTGAAGCTTTCTTT	CSVYEQAQTEAFF
TRBV15	TRBD1	-	TRBJ2-1	TGTGCCGCCAGCGCCGGACAGGGTCGGGGGTTCTTC	CAASAGQGRGFF
TRBV7-9	-	many	TRBJ2-3	TGTGCCAGCAGCTCAGGGGCAGATACGCAGTATTTT	CASSSGADTQYF
TRBV7-2	TRBD2	few	TRBJ2-2	TGTGCCAGCAGCGTAGCGGGCACGTCACCCGGGGAGCTGTTTTTT	CASSVAGTSPGELFF
TRBV7-2	TRBD1	few	TRBJ2-1	TGTGCCAGCGGGAGACAGGGCTCCTACAATGAGCAGTTCTTC	CASGRQGSYNEQFF
TRBV28	TRBD2	-	TRBJ2-3	TGTGCCAGCAGTCCCCATAGCGGGGGCACGCAGTATTTT	CASSPHSGGTQYF
TRBV4-1	TRBD2	many	TRBJ2-3	TGCGCCAGCAGCCAAATCCTAGCGGGAGGGCCAAGGGATACGCAGTATTTT	CASSQILAGGPRDTQYF
TRBV12-3/TRBV12-4	-	many	TRBJ2-5	TGTGCCAGCAGTTCCCAGCAGGGTCTGAGGGAGACCCAGTACTTC	CASSSQQGLRETQYF
TRBV6-5	-	-	TRBJ2-7	TGTGCCAGCAGTTCGGGGGGACACCCGTACTTC	CASSSGGHPYF
TRBV16	-	-	TRBJ1-2	TGTGCCAGCAGCCAATCGTCGGCCCAGGGCGGCTACACCTTC	CASSQSSAQGGYTF
TRBV29-1	-	-	TRBJ2-3	TGCAGCGTCGTTAGTGTTACCGGCACAGATACGCAGTATTTT	CSVVSVTGTDTQYF
TRBV20-1	-	-	TRBJ2-5	TGCAGTGCTATAGCCAGGAACCAAGAGACCCAGTACTTC	CSAIARNQETQYF
TRBV6-5	TRBD2	few	TRBJ2-7	TGTGCCAGCGGGTGGGGGGGTTCCTACGAGCAGTACTTC	CASGWGGSYEQYF
TRBV29-1	-	-	TRBJ1-3	TGCAGCGCTGAGACTTTTGGAAACACCATATATTTT	CSAETFGNTIYF
TRBV6-4	TRBD1	few	TRBJ1-6	TGTGCCAGCAAGGGACAGGGGCTTAATTCACCCCTCCACTTT	CASKGQGLNSPLHF
TRBV12-5	TRBD1	-	TRBJ2-5	TGTGCTAGTGGTTTGGTACAGGGGGCAGAAGAGACCCAGTACTTC	CASGLVQGAEETQYF
TRBV5-1	TRBD2	few	TRBJ2-1	TGCGCCAGCAGCTTGGCCGAGTTTAGCGGGCCTTCCCCGGGGGATGAGCAGTTCTTC	CASSLAEFSGPSPGDEQFF
TRBV2	-	many	TRBJ2-1	TGTGCCAGCAGTGAAGCCCCCGGAGCCTACAATGAGCAGTTCTTC	CASSEAPGAYNEQFF
TRBV5-1	-	many	TRBJ2-3	TGCGCCAGCAGCCAGGACAGCAACCCCTCAGATACGCAGTATTTT	CASSQDSNPSDTQYF
TRBV6-1	-	-	TRBJ2-7	TGTGCCAGCAGTTCTACAGGGTTCCACGAGCAGTACTTC	CASSSTGFHEQYF
TRBV29-1	-	-	TRBJ1-2	TGCAGCGTGCGGAGGGGGAGCGGCTACACCTTC	CSVRRGSGYTF
TRBV10-3	-	many	TRBJ2-5	TGTGCCATCAGTGAAGGAGGACAAGAGACCCAGTACTTC	CAISEGGQETQYF
TRBV10-3	-	-	TRBJ2-5	TGTGCCATCAGTGACGAGGGGACCCAAGAGACCCAGTACTTC	CAISDEGTQETQYF
TRBV12-3/TRBV12-4	TRBD1	-	TRBJ2-1	TGTGCCAGCAAACCGGGACAGGGCTACAATGAGCAGTTCTTC	CASKPGQGYNEQFF
TRBV5-4	-	many	TRBJ1-1	TGTGCCAGCAGCTTCGCTAGGAGGGGGAACACTGAAGCTTTCTTT	CASSFARRGNTEAFF
TRBV10-1	TRBD2	many	TRBJ2-1	TGCGCCAGCAGTGAGTCGGCTAGCGGCTCCTACAATGAGCAGTTCTTC	CASSESASGSYNEQFF
TRBV6-1	-	many	TRBJ1-1	TGTGCCAGCAGCGGGCCCTTGAACACTGAAGCTTTCTTT	CASSGPLNTEAFF
TRBV6-5	TRBD1	few	TRBJ2-3	TGTGCCAGCAGTCAGGGGGAACTTCGCACAGATACGCAGTATTTT	CASSQGELRTDTQYF
TRBV7-2	TRBD2	many	TRBJ2-1	TGTGCCAGCAGCTTAGAGGCTAGCGGCATTATCTGGGAGCAGTTCTTC	CASSLEASGIIWEQFF
TRBV29-1	-	many	TRBJ1-4	TGCGCGAGTCAGGATCGTGAAAAACTGTTTTTT	CASQDREKLFF
TRBV6-2/TRBV6-3	-	few	TRBJ2-1	TGTGCCAGCAGTCAGGGACTCAGCTACAATGAGCAGTTCTTC	CASSQGLSYNEQFF
TRBV6-6	-	many	TRBJ2-2	TGTGCCAGCACCCCGAGGTGGTCGACCGGGGAGCTGTTTTTT	CASTPRWSTGELFF
TRBV20-1	-	few	TRBJ1-6	TGCAGTGCTAGAGACCCAACCGAAACAGGGACGCGGAATTCACCCCTCCACTTT	CSARDPTETGTRNSPLHF